Sequencing of this T cell receptor (beta chain) was carried out in a study of shared clonotypes between healthy human individuals (dated by TCRdb to 2020 to 2021). Describing the broader study: The cohort comprised a couple of women and three men aged 18 to 49 years. For each donor, three plates each were used for CD4 naive and CD4 memory, two plates were used for CD8 naive, and one plate was used for CD8 memory. To estimate repertoire size and how much clonotypes are shared between individuals, the study performed deep sequencing of blood TCR repertoires from a few healthy adults. Different laboratories and diverse techniques were used to prepare libraries and sequence TCR repertoires, to increase sequencing depth and limit assay-specific biases. Between about 0.85 and 9.5 billion PBMCs per donor were obtained by leukapheresis. Summary of the overall study and its limitations: Clonotypes shared by all four sorted-subset donors showed higher generation probabilities than non-shared clonotypes. The genetic and exposure-history diversity represented was limited by the small number of donors. Pairwise subsampling indicated that sequencing depth was expected to affect the degree of clonotype sharing among donors. Sampling was limited to blood, and TCR repertoires in tissue likely differ from TCR repertoires in blood. When a handful of donors were compared, the shared fraction of clonotypes was around 5.1% for naive CD4, about 4% for naive CD8, roughly 2.5% for memory CD4, and 0.35% to 0.4% for memory CD8. Rarefaction of sorted-subset datasets indicated incomplete sequencing despite the large sequencing depth. Estimated clonotype richness was generally larger for naive than for memory subsets.

The donors were healthy, HIV-negative adults who had no recently reported acute infections or vaccinations. Only Caucasian adults living in Nashville, Tennessee, USA were represented among the donors. CD8 memory samples combined magnetically selected CD45RO+ cells with CCR7-negative CD45RA+ effector memory (TemRA) cells. Blood was obtained by leukapheresis, after which PBMCs were separated by Ficoll-Histopaque density gradient centrifugation and cryopreserved in liquid nitrogen vapor phase. Analytical flow cytometry was used to check the purity and quantity of each magnetically sorted T cell population. Genomic DNA was isolated from each sorted fraction and quantified by UV absorbance on a Nanodrop 2000c. The germline V gene supplies CDR1 SGHRS and CDR2 YFSETQ. Between the V and J ends, shortened by 0 bases and 8 bases respectively, the junction contains 12 bases. The CDR3 goes from the cysteine to the phenylalanine over 14 residues. Only the CDR3 region is kept as DNA, spanning 42 bases read in frame from base 1.

TCR CDR3 regions were amplified from genomic DNA by multiplex PCR using the deep immunoSEQ assay. Extracted genomic DNA from each cell subset was spread evenly across all wells of several immunoSEQ 96-well plates, with each plate serving as a replicate. For sorted subsets, each replicate PCR was loaded with about 0.2 ug genomic DNA, equivalent to 30,000 or so T cell genomes. Purified libraries were quantified with a Qubit 3.0 fluorometer, sized on a Bioanalyzer 2100, and re-quantified with the KAPA Library Quantification kit. Every immunoSEQ 96-well plate was sequenced on a separate single-read 150-cycle Illumina NextSeq 550 flow cell. Turning to the authors' computational methods: Because the immunoSEQ output included only junctional sequences and no quality scores, the filtering could not be the same as the filtering used for full-length reads. Sequences were annotated with PyIR, a Python wrapper for IgBLAST v1.9, and V/J genes and CDR3 were assigned using IMGT germline references. Reads were filtered out if the reads had weak V/J assignments (E-value above 1e-6), no CDR3, stop codons, out-of-frame junctions, or ambiguous translated residues. A V3J clonotype was defined by an identical inferred V gene, J gene, and CDR3 amino acid sequence. The percentage overlap between two repertoires was calculated by dividing the number of shared unique clonotypes by the size of the smaller repertoire. Repertoire richness was assessed with RTK rarefaction, the Chao1 estimator, and Recon v2.1 estimates of unobserved clonotypes. OLGA was used to compute generation probabilities for all TCRbeta clonotypes that the gDNA method yielded from a few donors. The table comes from immuneACCESS by way of TCRdb, which keeps in-frame sequences with V and J called. Part of the clones is missing from these tables; in studies checked, under half for an unresolved V gene and the rest for unknown reasons. That table supplies the V and J calls and clone size; D and trimming were determined from the DNA. For this sample the table gives about 110,000 clones, of which over 65% were detected only once. The ten largest clones take up approximately 23% of the sample.

In the case of this clone: Its specific antigen is unknown. Base-call qualities are not available, and no considerably larger clone is one nucleotide away.

The V and J genes are TRBV5-1 and TRBJ2-1, with the D segment possibly TRBD1 or TRBD2, each aligning over 6 bases. This sequence originates from a woman aged 25 to 39 in good health. Sequencing input: memory CD8+ T cells sorted from blood. The sample's cell subset or site label, in plain terms: CD45RO+ cells pooled with CCR7-negative TemRA cells. In nucleotides, the sequence is TGCGCCAGCAGCTTGGCTTACGGGGGCGATGAGCAGTTCTTC. Translated, it gives CASSLAYGGDEQFF.